This is a list of T cell receptor beta chains from one sample in a study of shared clonotypes between healthy human individuals. The table came from immunoSEQ multiplex PCR; TCRdb's copy has only in-frame clones and leaves some out. The sample records over 1.5 million clones, 95% to 99% being singletons. Sequencing used naive CD4+ T cells sorted from blood. The receptor set was obtained from a man aged 25 to 40 in good health. Each CDR3 is given with its conserved first and last residue. Each record gives: CDR3 DNA, CDR3 protein, clone size, V gene, J gene, D gene, CDR3 length. D genes are given only for firm matches. Where a row states a size, it is once, few, many or the class of an expanded clone; other rows omit it.

CDR3nt: TGCAGCGTTCTAAGACTAGCGGGGAAAAGCACAGATACGCAGTATTTT
CDR3aa: CSVLRLAGKSTDTQYF
abundance: NA
v_gene: TRBV29-1
j_gene: TRBJ2-3
d_gene: TRBD2
len: 16

CDR3nt: TGTGCCATCAGTGAGGGGACTAGCGGAAAAGAGACCCAGTACTTC
CDR3aa: CAISEGTSGKETQYF
abundance: NA
v_gene: TRBV10-3
j_gene: TRBJ2-5
d_gene: TRBD2
len: 15

CDR3nt: TGCGCCAGCAGCCTGGGACAGCCCTACGAGGTACTGTTTTTT
CDR3aa: CASSLGQPYEVLFF
abundance: NA
v_gene: TRBV5-1
j_gene: TRBJ1-4
d_gene: TRBD1
len: 14

CDR3nt: TGTGCCAGCAGTTACCCAGGGGCACCTGGGGATCAGCCCCAGCATTTT
CDR3aa: CASSYPGAPGDQPQHF
abundance: NA
v_gene: TRBV28
j_gene: TRBJ1-5
d_gene: NA
len: 16

CDR3nt: TGTGCCAGCAGCTACCAGACGGGACTAGCGGGAGGAGAGACCCAGTACTTC
CDR3aa: CASSYQTGLAGGETQYF
abundance: NA
v_gene: TRBV14
j_gene: TRBJ2-5
d_gene: TRBD2
len: 17

CDR3nt: TGTGCCAGCAGTTACGACCTCCCGGGGACCAACTACGAGCAGTACTTC
CDR3aa: CASSYDLPGTNYEQYF
abundance: NA
v_gene: TRBV6-5
j_gene: TRBJ2-7
d_gene: NA
len: 16

CDR3nt: TGTGCCAGCAGCTTGAACTATCACAATGAGCAGTTCTTC
CDR3aa: CASSLNYHNEQFF
abundance: NA
v_gene: TRBV5-5
j_gene: TRBJ2-1
d_gene: NA
len: 13

CDR3nt: TGTGCCTGGAGTGTAGGGGCAACCGGTTTTGGCACTGAAGCTTTCTTT
CDR3aa: CAWSVGATGFGTEAFF
abundance: NA
v_gene: TRBV30
j_gene: TRBJ1-1
d_gene: NA
len: 16

CDR3nt: TGTCGGGGACACTTCCCAGATACGCAGTATTTT
CDR3aa: CRGHFPDTQYF
abundance: NA
v_gene: TRBV19
j_gene: TRBJ2-3
d_gene: NA
len: 11

CDR3nt: TGTGCCAGCAGCTATGGGACAGGGGCCTACGAGCAGTACTTC
CDR3aa: CASSYGTGAYEQYF
abundance: NA
v_gene: TRBV7-8
j_gene: TRBJ2-7
d_gene: TRBD1
len: 14

CDR3nt: TGTGCCAGCAGCTGGCCGGGACAGGGTTCCACCGGGGAGCTGTTTTTT
CDR3aa: CASSWPGQGSTGELFF
abundance: NA
v_gene: TRBV5-6
j_gene: TRBJ2-2
d_gene: TRBD1
len: 16

CDR3nt: TGTGCCAGCAGCTTATCTCACAGGGCTGAGACCCAGTACTTC
CDR3aa: CASSLSHRAETQYF
abundance: NA
v_gene: TRBV11-2
j_gene: TRBJ2-5
d_gene: NA
len: 14

CDR3nt: TGTGCCAGCAGCCTACGGGGCAGCGGGTACCTCTACGAGCAGTACTTC
CDR3aa: CASSLRGSGYLYEQYF
abundance: NA
v_gene: TRBV11-2
j_gene: TRBJ2-7
d_gene: NA
len: 16

CDR3nt: TGTGCCAGCAGTGCGCGGACTAGCGGGAGGGTATACGAGCAGTACTTC
CDR3aa: CASSARTSGRVYEQYF
abundance: once
v_gene: TRBV6-1
j_gene: TRBJ2-7
d_gene: TRBD2
len: 16

CDR3nt: TGTGCCAGCGCACGTATATGGGGGGCCGAAAAACTGTTTTTT
CDR3aa: CASARIWGAEKLFF
abundance: NA
v_gene: TRBV27
j_gene: TRBJ1-4
d_gene: NA
len: 14

CDR3nt: TGTGCCAGCAGCTTGGAAGGGAGCGGGACTAGCTCCTACAATGAGCAGTTCTTC
CDR3aa: CASSLEGSGTSSYNEQFF
abundance: NA
v_gene: TRBV5-5
j_gene: TRBJ2-1
d_gene: TRBD2
len: 18

CDR3nt: TGTGCCAGCTATCACCGGGACAAAAGCTCTGGGGCCAACGTCCTGACTTTC
CDR3aa: CASYHRDKSSGANVLTF
abundance: NA
v_gene: TRBV28
j_gene: TRBJ2-6
d_gene: NA
len: 17

CDR3nt: TGTGCCAGCAGCAGATATCAGACACAGGGGACTGAAGCTTTCTTT
CDR3aa: CASSRYQTQGTEAFF
abundance: NA
v_gene: TRBV6-5
j_gene: TRBJ1-1
d_gene: TRBD1
len: 15

CDR3nt: TGTGCCAGCAGTTTTGACGGACACTACGAGCAGTACTTC
CDR3aa: CASSFDGHYEQYF
abundance: NA
v_gene: TRBV6-5
j_gene: TRBJ2-7
d_gene: NA
len: 13

CDR3nt: TGTGCCACCAGCACGCTGCGGGGGGGAGATGGCTACACCTTC
CDR3aa: CATSTLRGGDGYTF
abundance: NA
v_gene: TRBV15
j_gene: TRBJ1-2
d_gene: NA
len: 14

CDR3nt: TGTGCCTGGAGCTTCCGGGGCCCGGGCGATCAGTACTTC
CDR3aa: CAWSFRGPGDQYF
abundance: NA
v_gene: TRBV30
j_gene: TRBJ2-7
d_gene: NA
len: 13

CDR3nt: TGTGCCAGCGGAAGACTAGCGGGAGTCACCGGGGAGCTGTTTTTT
CDR3aa: CASGRLAGVTGELFF
abundance: once
v_gene: TRBV2
j_gene: TRBJ2-2
d_gene: TRBD2
len: 15

CDR3nt: TGTGCCAGCACCAGAGTGGGCGGGAGGGTCCACGAGCAGTACTTC
CDR3aa: CASTRVGGRVHEQYF
abundance: NA
v_gene: TRBV7-9
j_gene: TRBJ2-7
d_gene: TRBD2
len: 15

CDR3nt: TGTGCCAGCAGCTTAAGGGGACCGCTTTCCTATAGCAATCAGCCCCAGCATTTT
CDR3aa: CASSLRGPLSYSNQPQHF
abundance: NA
v_gene: TRBV7-6
j_gene: TRBJ1-5
d_gene: NA
len: 18

CDR3nt: TGTGCCAGCAGCTTAGGGGGCAGGAGCTACGAGCAGTACTTC
CDR3aa: CASSLGGRSYEQYF
abundance: NA
v_gene: TRBV7-8
j_gene: TRBJ2-7
d_gene: NA
len: 14

CDR3nt: TGCGCCAGCAGCCAACTGCCTACCACCCGGGACTACAAGAACCTAGATACGCAGTATTTT
CDR3aa: CASSQLPTTRDYKNLDTQYF
abundance: NA
v_gene: TRBV4-1
j_gene: TRBJ2-3
d_gene: TRBD2
len: 20

CDR3nt: TGCGCCAGCAGCGGAAGGACAGGGGGAGGCGAGCAGTACTTC
CDR3aa: CASSGRTGGGEQYF
abundance: NA
v_gene: TRBV5-1
j_gene: TRBJ2-7
d_gene: TRBD1
len: 14

CDR3nt: TGTGCCAGCAGCTTGAAGGGGTCAGGTTCCTACGAGCAGTACTTC
CDR3aa: CASSLKGSGSYEQYF
abundance: NA
v_gene: TRBV5-4
j_gene: TRBJ2-7
d_gene: NA
len: 15